The sequence of this TCR beta chain was determined in a study of blood T cells in healthy people across ages. Findings and caveats of the study: Versus aged donors, long-lived donors had higher diversity and more naive CD4+ cells.

The germline V gene encodes CDR1 SGHTA and CDR2 FQGTGA. The CDR3 extends over 15 amino acids. The ends lost 3 bases at V and 6 bases at J; junction bases unmatched: 8. Then a second PCR, running about 6 to 12 cycles, was carried out with a sample-barcoded 5' primer and a J-beta primer mix. Each TCR beta cDNA got a 12-nucleotide random molecular identifier. TCRdb analysed the 5' RACE reads with MiXCR anew, one entry per CDR3 protein. The data contain 730,000 or so distinct CDR3 sequences, around 46% of them singletons. Every donor gave approximately 10 milliliters of peripheral blood. A note on this clonotype: Antigen: not known.

The J gene is TRBJ2-1, the V gene TRBV7-3, with TRBD1 matching over 7 bases. This clonotype was obtained from a woman between 55 and 75 years old in good health. The sequencing sample was made of blood. The CDR3 DNA reads TGTGCCAGCAGCTTCTCACAGGGGTACTCCAATGAGCAGTTCTTC. Its translation is CASSFSQGYSNEQFF. Supplemented by reference TRBV7-3 and TRBJ2-1, the full variable domain reads GAGVSQTPSNKVTEKGKYVELRCDPISGHTALYWYRQSLGQGPEFLIYFQGTGAADDSGLPNDRFFAVRPEGSVSTLKIQRTERGDSAVYLCASSFSQGYSNEQFFGPGTRLTVL.